This T cell receptor (beta chain) was retrieved from a study of cytomegalovirus exposure and HLA in healthy donors. 13 Jbeta primers and 60 Vbeta primers were used for the PCR. Assay used: immunoSEQ multiplex PCR; TCRdb lists only in-frame clones, some missing. The data hold 160,000 or so clones, with 82% observed a single time. CDR1 is KGHSY, CDR2 FQNENV, per germline. The J segment lost 7 bases and the V segment lost 0 bases, leaving 2 bases of the junction unmatched. The CDR3 consists of 14 residues. Input material: PBMCs. The receptor's source is a woman aged 45-60 years in good health and CMV-seronegative. The rearrangement links TRBV16 to TRBJ1-4; 7 bases are a match to TRBD1. CDR3 residues: CASSQSRGPEKLFF. The CDR3 DNA reads TGTGCCAGCAGCCAATCGAGGGGGCCTGAAAAACTGTTTTTT. The full variable domain, in which reference TRBV16 and TRBJ1-4 provide the parts outside the CDR3, is GEEVAQTPKHLVRGEGQKAKLYCAPIKGHSYVFWYQQVLKNEFKFLISFQNENVFDETGMPKERFSAKCLPNSPCSLEIQATKLEDSAVYFCASSQSRGPEKLFFGSGTQLSVL.